These T cell receptor beta chains were read from a single sample in a study of tumor-infiltrating lymphocytes in localized non-small cell lung cancer. Only in-frame clones appear in the TCRdb table, and some are missing; sequencing was by immunoSEQ multiplex PCR. Among approximately 15,000 clones, roughly 40% were seen once, and the ten largest hold roughly 16%. Sequencing was carried out using lung tumor tissue. The receptors originated from a human donor with non-small cell lung cancer. The CDR3 runs from the conserved cysteine through the conserved F or W. The D gene is left open where the match is weak. Only part of the rows carry a size: once, few, many, or a class if the clone is expanded.

V: TRBV18
size: .
D: .
J: TRBJ2-5
DNA: TGTGCCAGCTCTCCCTCCCCGGGAACACAAGAGACCCAGTACTTC
CDR3: CASSPSPGTQETQYF

V: TRBV7-7
size: .
D: .
J: TRBJ2-2
DNA: TGTGCCAGCAGCCGGGACTTTCCGAACACCGGGGAGCTGTTTTTT
CDR3: CASSRDFPNTGELFF

V: TRBV28
size: few
D: .
J: TRBJ1-5
DNA: TGTGCCAGCAGTTTAGCAGGGGCGGGGAGCAATCAGCCCCAGCATTTT
CDR3: CASSLAGAGSNQPQHF

V: TRBV30
size: .
D: TRBD1
J: TRBJ2-7
DNA: TGTGCCTGGAGGGGGACAGGGTACGAGCAGTACTTC
CDR3: CAWRGTGYEQYF

V: TRBV9
size: .
D: .
J: TRBJ2-1
DNA: TGTGCCAGCAGTGCCCAACTGAGCTCCTACAATGAGCAGTTCTTC
CDR3: CASSAQLSSYNEQFF

V: TRBV27
size: .
D: .
J: TRBJ1-6
DNA: TGTGCCAGCAGTTTATTAAGTTCAGGGTTCACTCGTTCACCCCTCCACTTT
CDR3: CASSLLSSGFTRSPLHF

V: TRBV25-1
size: .
D: TRBD2
J: TRBJ2-2
DNA: TGTGCCAGCACCACCCTGGTGGGGGGGGACACCGGGGAGCTGTTTTTT
CDR3: CASTTLVGGDTGELFF

V: TRBV5-6
size: .
D: TRBD1
J: TRBJ1-3
DNA: TGTGCCAGCAGCTTCCAGGGGGGGAGCTCTGGAAACACCATATATTTT
CDR3: CASSFQGGSSGNTIYF

V: TRBV5-8
size: few
D: TRBD1
J: TRBJ1-1
DNA: TGTGCCAGCACCTGGACAGGGACGAACACTGAAGCTTTCTTT
CDR3: CASTWTGTNTEAFF

V: TRBV5-4
size: few
D: TRBD2
J: TRBJ2-3
DNA: TGTGCCAGCAGCTTGGGGACTAGCGGGGGGCAAGGGTTCACAGATACGCAGTATTTT
CDR3: CASSLGTSGGQGFTDTQYF

V: TRBV4-1
size: .
D: .
J: TRBJ1-2
DNA: TGCGCCAGCAGCCAAGTCGGGGCGCAGGCTCGATGGGGCTACACCTTC
CDR3: CASSQVGAQARWGYTF

V: TRBV6-1
size: .
D: .
J: TRBJ1-3
DNA: TGTGCCAGCAGTGAACCGAGGGGTTCTGGAAACACCATATATTTT
CDR3: CASSEPRGSGNTIYF

V: TRBV5-1
size: few
D: .
J: TRBJ2-2
DNA: TGCGCCAGCAGCTTGGAAGTGGGCTCCGGGGAGCTGTTTTTT
CDR3: CASSLEVGSGELFF

V: TRBV5-1
size: few
D: .
J: TRBJ1-2
DNA: TGCGCCAGCAGCTTGGTTCTGGGGTCGGGCTACACCTTC
CDR3: CASSLVLGSGYTF

V: TRBV7-2
size: .
D: TRBD1
J: TRBJ2-1
DNA: TGTGCCAGCAGCCTCCTGGGACAGGGGATTAATGAGCAGTTCTTC
CDR3: CASSLLGQGINEQFF

V: TRBV27
size: .
D: TRBD1
J: TRBJ1-1
DNA: TGTGCCAGCAGTTTGACAGGGATGGACACTGAAGCTTTCTTT
CDR3: CASSLTGMDTEAFF

V: TRBV7-2
size: .
D: .
J: TRBJ2-5
DNA: TGCGCCAGCAGCCAAGGATTGGGCGTGGGCGAGACCCAGTACTTC
CDR3: CASSQGLGVGETQYF

V: TRBV5-6
size: .
D: .
J: TRBJ2-3
DNA: TGTGCCAGCAGCTTGTTCACGGGCACAGATACGCAGTATTTT
CDR3: CASSLFTGTDTQYF

V: TRBV9
size: .
D: TRBD1
J: TRBJ1-1
DNA: TGTGCCAGCAGCCCAGGCGTGGCAGGGGGCAGGGCTGAAGCTTTCTTT
CDR3: CASSPGVAGGRAEAFF

V: TRBV6-5
size: .
D: .
J: TRBJ1-4
DNA: TGTGCCAGCAGTTACTCGAGAGGGCCTAATGAAAAACTGTTTTTT
CDR3: CASSYSRGPNEKLFF

V: TRBV5-4
size: few
D: .
J: TRBJ1-4
DNA: TGTGCCAGCAGCTTGGGACAGTCTGAAAAACTGTTTTTT
CDR3: CASSLGQSEKLFF

V: TRBV5-1
size: .
D: .
J: TRBJ1-5
DNA: TGCGCCAGCAGCTTAACAGGCAAGGAGCCCCAGCATTTT
CDR3: CASSLTGKEPQHF

V: TRBV6-1
size: few
D: TRBD1
J: TRBJ1-2
DNA: TGTGCCAGCAATCCTCAGGGGGCCAATGGCTACACCTTC
CDR3: CASNPQGANGYTF